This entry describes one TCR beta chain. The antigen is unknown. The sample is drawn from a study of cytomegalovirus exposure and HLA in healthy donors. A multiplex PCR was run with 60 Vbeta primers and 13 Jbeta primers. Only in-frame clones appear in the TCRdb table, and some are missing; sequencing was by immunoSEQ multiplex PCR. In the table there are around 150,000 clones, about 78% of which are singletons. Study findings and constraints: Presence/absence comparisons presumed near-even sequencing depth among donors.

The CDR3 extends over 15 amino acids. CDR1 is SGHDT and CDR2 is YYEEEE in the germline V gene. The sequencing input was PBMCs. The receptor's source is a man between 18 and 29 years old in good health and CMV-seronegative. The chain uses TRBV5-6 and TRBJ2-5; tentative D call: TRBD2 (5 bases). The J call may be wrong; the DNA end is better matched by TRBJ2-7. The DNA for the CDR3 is TGTGCCAGCAGCTTGGTGGCGGGTCAGATGGGCGAGCAGTACTTC. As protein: CASSLVAGQMGEQYF.